This TCR beta chain was obtained from a study of blood T cell repertoires in COVID-19. Per the germline V gene, CDR1 is PRHDT and CDR2 is FYEKMQ (reference sequence). Deletions cut 0 bases from V and 8 bases from J, with 10 bases between. CDR3 length: 13 residues. Libraries were prepared by immunoSEQ multiplex PCR; TCRdb keeps only in-frame clonotypes and omits some of them. The repertoire has approximately 280,000 clones, 85% to 90% of them found once; the top ten carry about 4.2%. This TCR was recovered from a man aged 40-49 years with acute or convalescent COVID-19. The chain carries TRBV13 and TRBJ1-2, with unresolved D. The sample consisted of peripheral blood. CDR3 sequence (DNA): TGTGCCAGCAGCTTAGGCACAGAATTGGGCTACACCTTC. Translating gives CASSLGTELGYTF.